The TCR beta chain described here comes from a study of T-cell memory formation after mild COVID-19. Findings and limits, study-wide: That cross-reactive memory joined was suggested by some responding clones appearing in pre-infection memory.

This clonotype was picked up many times. Its antigen remains unknown. TCRdb passed the 5' RACE reads through MiXCR, listing each CDR3 protein once. This table has around 410,000 distinct CDR3 sequences, roughly a quarter appearing once. The CDR3 covers 15 residues. Germline-derived CDR1 and CDR2 are MGHRA and YSYEKL. Trimming left V 1 base short and J 4 bases short, with 10 bases between. The clonotype was recovered from an adult woman who had mild COVID-19 (a few samples of this study predate the infection). Cell type and time point are not known. Sequencing used PBMCs or a T cell subset sorted from them (not recorded which). This sequence joins TRBV4-1 and TRBJ1-4; the D gene is possibly TRBD1 (5 bases). Here the CDR3 reads CASSQGYGGNEKLFF. CDR3 in DNA: TGCGCCAGCAGCCAAGGGTACGGGGGTAATGAAAAACTGTTTTTT.